Listed below are T cell receptor beta chains from one sample, sequenced in a study of human T cells and chemical hapten exposure. Each CDR3 protein gets one entry after TCRdb re-called the RACE reads with MiXCR. The table lists 40,000 to 45,000 distinct CDR3 sequences, about 4% of them singletons. The sequencing input was whole blood. The source is a human donor in good health. Some clones in this sample may be carry-over from other donors' samples. Both conserved end residues are part of each CDR3. A D gene is named only where the DNA matches it firmly. Clone size is shown for a subset of rows, as once, few, many or a class of expanded clone.

size	V	J	D	CDR3	DNA
many	TRBV5-1	TRBJ2-3	TRBD2	CASSLSGRGADTQYF	TGCGCCAGCAGCCTTAGCGGGAGGGGCGCAGATACGCAGTATTTT
many	TRBV3-1	TRBJ1-2	.	CASSPISTDGYTF	TGTGCCAGCAGCCCCATTTCTACGGATGGCTACACCTTC
many	TRBV28	TRBJ2-1	.	CASSSPLQRDSSYNEQFF	TGTGCCAGCAGTTCCCCCCTCCAGCGGGACAGCTCCTACAATGAGCAGTTCTTC
few	TRBV11-2	TRBJ2-7	.	CASSSGVREQYF	TGTGCCAGCAGCTCAGGGGTGAGGGAGCAGTACTTC
.	TRBV4-1	TRBJ2-2	.	CASSQDSSKEITGELFF	TGCGCCAGCAGCCAAGATTCTAGCAAAGAAATTACCGGGGAGCTGTTTTTT
many	TRBV28	TRBJ2-3	.	CASTQGPGDTQYF	TGTGCCAGCACCCAGGGCCCGGGAGATACGCAGTATTTT
many	TRBV5-1	TRBJ1-2	.	CASSSPGHYGYTF	TGCGCCAGCAGCTCTCCAGGGCACTATGGCTACACCTTC
many	TRBV20-1	TRBJ1-1	.	CSAWTVNTEAFF	TGCAGTGCCTGGACAGTGAACACTGAAGCTTTCTTT
many	TRBV12-3/TRBV12-4	TRBJ2-5	.	CASISSGKTETQYF	TGTGCCAGCATCTCCAGTGGGAAAACAGAGACCCAGTACTTC
many	TRBV9	TRBJ2-5	.	CASSVSTKVSGLEETQYF	TGTGCCAGCAGCGTTTCTACCAAAGTATCCGGGCTTGAAGAGACCCAGTACTTC
many	TRBV7-6	TRBJ2-2	.	CASSPSTGELFF	TGTGCCAGCAGCCCTTCGACCGGGGAGCTGTTTTTT
.	TRBV5-5	TRBJ2-1	.	CASSLAVYNEQFF	TGTGCCAGCAGCTTGGCGGTTTACAATGAGCAGTTCTTC
many	TRBV6-5	TRBJ2-3	TRBD1	CASSYKTGDLITDTQYF	TGTGCCAGCAGCTACAAGACAGGGGACCTTATCACAGATACGCAGTATTTT
few	TRBV4-2	TRBJ1-1	.	CATNREGGTPTEAFF	TGTGCCACCAACCGCGAAGGAGGAACTCCCACTGAAGCTTTCTTT
few	TRBV6-2/TRBV6-3	TRBJ1-2	TRBD1	CATQQGGNRLYTF	TGTGCCACCCAACAGGGGGGCAATAGACTCTACACCTTC
few	TRBV15	TRBJ1-1	.	CATSRDRGGAEAFF	TGTGCCACCAGCAGAGATCGGGGAGGGGCCGAAGCTTTCTTT
many	TRBV29-1	TRBJ2-7	TRBD1	CSVVQGAADEQYF	TGCAGCGTAGTACAGGGGGCAGCAGACGAGCAGTACTTC
many	TRBV7-6	TRBJ2-7	.	CASSLGGAGVSYEQYF	TGTGCCAGCAGCTTAGGTGGGGCAGGGGTCTCCTACGAGCAGTACTTC
many	TRBV19	TRBJ1-2	.	CASRQGNYGYTF	TGTGCCAGTAGGCAGGGCAACTATGGCTACACCTTC
many	TRBV12-3/TRBV12-4	TRBJ2-5	.	CASSRDGLDLETQYF	TGTGCCAGCAGCAGGGACGGGTTGGATCTAGAGACCCAGTACTTC
many	TRBV28	TRBJ2-2	TRBD2	CASSLITRLAVIANTGELFF	TGTGCCAGCAGTTTAATAACGAGGCTAGCGGTAATCGCGAACACCGGGGAGCTGTTTTTT
.	TRBV9	TRBJ1-4	.	CASSASTGSNEKLFF	TGTGCCAGCAGCGCAAGTACAGGGTCTAATGAAAAACTGTTTTTT
many	TRBV20-1	TRBJ2-1	.	CSAKPRTEQFF	TGCAGTGCTAAGCCACGGACTGAGCAGTTCTTC
.	TRBV11-2	TRBJ2-2	.	CASSHMGHTNTGELFF	TGTGCCAGCAGCCATATGGGACATACTAACACCGGGGAGCTGTTTTTT
few	TRBV29-1	TRBJ2-5	.	CSVEKVRQQETQYF	TGCAGCGTTGAAAAGGTCAGGCAACAAGAGACCCAGTACTTC
many	TRBV20-1	TRBJ2-7	.	CSTGASESSYEQYF	TGCAGTACAGGGGCTAGCGAAAGCTCCTACGAGCAGTACTTC
.	TRBV2	TRBJ2-5	.	CATSQGETQYF	TGTGCCACCTCCCAGGGAGAGACCCAGTACTTC
.	TRBV28	TRBJ1-6	.	CASSTGTRGSPLHF	TGTGCCAGCAGCACCGGGACAAGGGGGTCACCCCTCCACTTT
many	TRBV29-1	TRBJ1-5	TRBD1	CSVVLTGRESNQPQHF	TGCAGCGTTGTTTTGACAGGGCGAGAATCCAATCAGCCCCAGCATTTT
many	TRBV6-5	TRBJ2-3	.	CASSPGGFVPDGDTQYF	TGTGCCAGCAGCCCCGGAGGGTTTGTCCCAGATGGAGATACGCAGTATTTT
many	TRBV10-3	TRBJ2-4	TRBD2	CAIGGEGAKNIQYF	TGTGCCATCGGGGGGGAGGGAGCCAAAAACATTCAGTACTTC
.	TRBV2	TRBJ2-1	TRBD2	CASSAFSSRRGFGNEQFF	TGTGCCAGCAGTGCCTTTTCCTCAAGGCGGGGGTTTGGCAATGAGCAGTTCTTC
many	TRBV24-1	TRBJ1-5	.	CATSDPAGSGQPQHF	TGTGCCACCAGTGATCCCGCAGGCAGTGGTCAGCCCCAGCATTTT
many	TRBV18	TRBJ2-1	.	CASSSLLALTTYNEQFF	TGTGCCAGCTCATCGCTACTAGCTCTTACCACCTACAATGAGCAGTTCTTC
.	TRBV20-1	TRBJ1-5	.	CSARTREAQPQHF	TGCAGTGCTAGGACCAGAGAGGCTCAGCCCCAGCATTTT
many	TRBV29-1	TRBJ2-3	TRBD2	CSVEDPQGGTQYF	TGCAGCGTTGAAGATCCGCAGGGAGGGACGCAGTATTTT
many	TRBV28	TRBJ2-5	.	CASSPSGGRATQYF	TGTGCCAGCAGTCCCTCCGGGGGGCGAGCCACCCAGTACTTC
many	TRBV20-1	TRBJ2-7	.	CSLLARTGEQYF	TGCAGTCTACTTGCCCGTACGGGCGAGCAGTACTTC
many	TRBV7-9	TRBJ1-5	.	CASSLDGGQPQHF	TGTGCCAGCAGCTTAGACGGCGGGCAGCCCCAGCATTTT
few	TRBV3-1	TRBJ1-6	TRBD1	CASRGQGNSPLHF	TGTGCCAGCAGAGGACAGGGCAACTCACCCCTCCACTTT
many	TRBV28	TRBJ2-1	.	CASSLSRSHEQFF	TGTGCCAGCAGTTTGTCGAGGAGTCATGAGCAGTTCTTC
many	TRBV28	TRBJ2-3	.	CASSLYRDTDTQYF	TGTGCCAGCAGTTTGTATCGGGACACAGATACGCAGTATTTT
.	TRBV6-2/TRBV6-3	TRBJ2-7	TRBD2	CASKFSGGAYEQYF	TGTGCCAGCAAATTCTCGGGGGGAGCCTACGAGCAGTACTTC
.	TRBV5-1	TRBJ2-4	.	CASSTTGTPRNIQYF	TGCGCCAGCAGCACCACCGGGACCCCAAGGAACATTCAGTACTTC
many	TRBV5-5	TRBJ2-5	.	CASSSDFWAETQYF	TGTGCCAGCAGCTCGGACTTCTGGGCGGAGACCCAGTACTTC
many	TRBV14	TRBJ2-7	TRBD2	CASSPNPGLAGGGEQYF	TGTGCCAGCAGCCCCAATCCCGGACTAGCGGGAGGCGGCGAGCAGTACTTC
.	TRBV28	TRBJ2-3	.	CASSSTSDTQYF	TGTGCCAGCAGTTCCACTAGCGATACGCAGTATTTT
medium-sized	TRBV30	TRBJ2-7	TRBD2	CALQREGRNEQYF	TGTGCCTTACAGCGGGAGGGCCGCAACGAGCAGTACTTC
few	TRBV20-1	TRBJ2-6	TRBD1	CSAPDRAGANVLTF	TGCAGTGCGCCAGACAGGGCTGGGGCCAACGTCCTGACTTTC
many	TRBV15	TRBJ2-2	.	CATGVGGPIGELFF	TGTGCCACCGGTGTGGGAGGCCCTATCGGGGAGCTGTTTTTT
many	TRBV7-7	TRBJ2-5	.	CASSPTGSKETQYF	TGTGCTAGCAGCCCCACGGGTTCCAAAGAGACCCAGTACTTC